This T cell receptor (beta chain) was captured in a study of tumor and adjacent non-tumor tissue in lung cancer. Across the study: The patients, 9 to 11 men and 5 women, were about 30 to 76 with stage I to III disease. Regarding the study as a whole: TCR diversity was significantly greater in tumor than normal lung tissue. Top 100 clones took a larger repertoire share in normal lung.

RNA was extracted from bulk tissue without any cell sorting. More than 3 cm separated this lung sample from the edge of the tumor. Chemotherapy-naive patients with new lung cancer underwent thoracic surgery in China, August–late 2014. A note on this clonotype: The antigen is unknown.

This CDR3 is built from 15 residues. V was shortened by 4 bases and J by 2 bases, with 15 bases between the two germline ends. From germline, CDR1 is DFQATT and CDR2 SNEGSKA (reference sequence). Three rounds of nested PCR, following a modified ARM-PCR protocol, produced the TCRbeta library. TCRdb reanalysed the multiplex PCR reads using MiXCR and keeps one entry per CDR3 protein. The sample yields around 50,000 distinct CDR3 sequences, roughly two thirds seen once. V and J are TRBV20-1 and TRBJ1-5; D may be TRBD1 (6 bases). The TCR comes from a woman in her 70s with non-small cell lung cancer. The sequencing sample was made of distant non-tumor lung tissue. The CDR3 DNA follows: TGCAGTGCTATAGATCCGGGGGCGGGCAATCAGCCCCAGCATTTT. It translates to CSAIDPGAGNQPQHF.